This T cell receptor beta chain is drawn from a study of regulatory T cells in long-lasting Graves disease. Study-wide points: The analysis examined peripheral blood only and excluded thyroid tissue.

Arm-PCR of CDR3 regions and iRepertoire HTBI primers were used to build TCR beta libraries. In TCRdb, the multiplex PCR reads were re-called with MiXCR into one record per CDR3 protein. The table lists some 600,000 distinct CDR3 sequences, around 16% of them singletons, with around 13% in the top ten. This clonotype was picked up one time. The target antigen is unknown. Time point given: newly diagnosed GD, antithyroid drugs for less than 3 months. RNA from PBMCs was the source of the TCR library. V shed 5 bases, J shed 3 bases, and the junction held 12 bases outside the gene matches. Per the germline V gene, CDR1 is MNHNS and CDR2 is SASEGT. This CDR3 region has 16 residues. Separately, the same data were catalogued under a study of T cells in Graves' hyperthyroidism and ophthalmopathy.

The rearrangement joins TRBV6-1 to TRBJ1-1; 7 bases are a match to TRBD1. Sequencing was performed on peripheral blood mononuclear cells (PBMCs), taken at new diagnosis, from a patient treated with antithyroid drugs. This TCR came from a man between 18 and 35 years old with Graves disease. The CDR3 here is CASSKGRGRRDTEAFF. For the CDR3, the DNA is TGTGCCAGCAGTAAGGGTAGGGGGCGCCGGGACACTGAAGCTTTCTTT.